A single sample gave rise to the 26 T cell receptor beta chains below, sequenced in a study of blood T cell repertoires in COVID-19. Clones were read by immunoSEQ multiplex PCR, and TCRdb kept only the in-frame ones, dropping some. The sample lists approximately 240,000 clones; roughly 84% were seen once. The specimen sequenced was peripheral blood. These receptors were collected from a woman aged 60-75 years with acute or convalescent COVID-19.

The gene calls are TRBV6-5 and TRBJ1-2; unclear D gene. Deletions cut 5 bases from V and 4 bases from J, with 11 bases between. Germline CDR1 and CDR2: MNHEY and SVGAGI. The length of the CDR3 is 13 residues. CDR3 loop: CASSMIGSYGYTF. DNA of the CDR3: TGTGCCAGCAGTATGATAGGGAGCTATGGCTACACCTTC.

The chain employs TRBV9 and TRBJ2-4; 7 bases map to TRBD2. The V gene end was trimmed by 2 bases and the J gene end by 8 bases; junction bases not matched to a gene: 7. Germline values: CDR1 SGDLS, CDR2 YYNGEE. There are 14 residues in the CDR3. CDR3 bases: TGTGCCAGCAGCGTTGGCGGGGGTCTAGACATTCAGTACTTC. Its protein is CASSVGGGLDIQYF.

This clone showed up just a few times. The V and J genes are TRBV7-9 and TRBJ2-6; tentatively, D is TRBD2 (6 bases). This CDR3 has 17 residues. The ends were cut back, 5 bases at V and 0 bases at J, with 14 bases in the middle. Germline CDR1 SEHNR, CDR2 FQNEAQ (reference sequence). CDR3 residues: CASSREGLSSGANVLTF. The CDR3 DNA follows: TGTGCCAGCAGCCGCGAAGGACTAAGCTCTGGGGCCAACGTCCTGACTTTC. Looking up the rest from reference TRBV7-9 and TRBJ2-6 gives the full variable domain: DTGVSQNPRHKITKRGQNVTFRCDPISEHNRLYWYRQTLGQGPEFLTYFQNEAQLEKSRLLSDRFSAERPKGSFSTLEIQRTEQGDSAMYLCASSREGLSSGANVLTFGAGSRLTVL.

Concerning this clone: This specimen includes other DNA sequences encoding the same CDR3. The chain has TRBV5-1 and TRBJ1-1; D is perhaps TRBD1 (5 bases). CDR1 and CDR2 (germline): SGHRS, YFSETQ. This CDR3 has 14 residues. V was cut by 0 bases and J by 3 bases, with 9 bases left in between. CDR3 nucleotide sequence: TGCGCCAGCAGCTTGGCCGACAGCTACACTGAAGCTTTCTTT. This codes for CASSLADSYTEAFF.

The V gene is TRBV7-9, the J gene TRBJ1-5; 7 bases agree with TRBD1. This CDR3 comprises 15 residues. Germline V gene lookup returns CDR1 SEHNR and CDR2 FQNEAQ (reference sequence). V was pared by 5 bases and J by 2 bases, with 6 bases of the junction left unmatched. CDR3 loop: CASSLQGNGNQPQHF. Here the CDR3 DNA reads TGTGCCAGCAGCCTACAGGGGAACGGCAATCAGCCCCAGCATTTT.

The chain couples TRBV21-1 to TRBJ2-1; the table's D call of TRBD1 was not tested on the DNA. TRBV21-1 is reported as a pseudogene. The CDR3 loop spans 20 amino acids. The CDR3 spells CASSPRGRGGPPSSYNEQFF. The CDR3 DNA is TGTGCCAGCAGCCCCCGCGGAAGAGGGGGCCCTCCTAGCTCCTACAATGAGCAGTTCTTC.

V usage is TRBV6-5 and J usage is TRBJ1-1, with TRBD1 matching over 7 bases. The CDR3 totals 12 residues. Germline CDR1 MNHEY, CDR2 SVGAGI. The V segment lost 4 bases and the J segment 7 bases; nucleotides outside the gene matches: 3. CDR3 sequence (DNA): TGTGCCAGCAGTTCTGGGACAGTTGAAGCTTTCTTT. Its translation is CASSSGTVEAFF.

The chain links TRBV4-3 to TRBJ1-2, with 7 bases aligning to TRBD1. V gave up 1 base and J gave up 4 bases; unmatched junction bases: 3. The CDR3 has 14 amino acids. CDR1 and CDR2 (germline): LGHNA, YSLEER. The CDR3 DNA is TGCGCCAGCAGCCAAGCGGGGACAGCCTATGGCTACACCTTC. Protein product: CASSQAGTAYGYTF.

The gene calls are TRBV4-2 and TRBJ1-6; 8 bases agree with TRBD1. In germline, CDR1 is LGHNA, CDR2 YNFKEQ. J gave up 9 bases and V 1 base, and 14 bases lay outside the gene matches. The CDR3 covers 18 residues. The CDR3 is CASSQGRGRVGFGSPLHF. The CDR3 DNA reads as TGTGCCAGCAGCCAAGGCAGGGGGCGGGTTGGGTTTGGTTCACCCCTCCACTTT.

This chain joins TRBV2 and TRBJ2-7; 8 positions agree with TRBD1. The J segment lost 3 bases and the V segment lost 4 bases, leaving 8 bases of the junction unmatched. The CDR3 extends over 15 amino acids. Germline lookup yields CDR1 SNHLY and CDR2 FYNNEI. Here the CDR3 reads CASSANRGNYYEQYF. The CDR3 DNA follows: TGTGCCAGCAGTGCTAACAGGGGGAATTACTACGAGCAGTACTTC. Full variable domain (outside the CDR3, taken from reference TRBV2 and TRBJ2-7): EPEVTQTPSHQVTQMGQEVILRCVPISNHLYFYWYRQILGQKVEFLVSFYNNEISEKSEIFDDQFSVERPDGSNFTLKIRSTKLEDSAMYFCASSANRGNYYEQYFGPGTRLTVT.

The chain combines TRBV11-2 with TRBJ2-3, with TRBD2 identical over 11 bases. Germline CDR1 is SGHAT and CDR2 is FQNNGV. V gave up 4 bases and J gave up 2 bases; unmatched junction bases: 11. This CDR3 is built from 18 residues. CDR3 sequence reads: CASSSLATSGGITDTQYF. The CDR3 DNA is TGTGCCAGCAGCTCCCTGGCCACTAGCGGGGGAATCACAGATACGCAGTATTTT.

The chain recombines TRBV5-1 with TRBJ2-7; 11 bases line up with TRBD1. Unmatched junction bases numbered 11, after V lost 2 bases and J lost 1 base. CDR1 and CDR2 (germline): SGHRS, YFSETQ. The CDR3 sequence is 18 residues long. The chain's CDR3 is CASSFLGQGAVFSYEQYF. The DNA of the CDR3 is TGCGCCAGCAGCTTTCTTGGACAGGGGGCCGTATTTTCCTACGAGCAGTACTTC.

The rearrangement links TRBV7-3 to TRBJ2-1, with 9 bases that match TRBD1. Germline-derived CDR1 and CDR2 are SGHTA and FQGTGA. With V trimmed by 5 bases and J by 8 bases, 7 bases remained unmatched. The CDR3 spans 14 residues. CDR3 nucleotides: TGTGCCAGCAGCAGTACAGGGGGCTGGGATGAGCAGTTCTTC. Protein product: CASSSTGGWDEQFF.

The chain uses TRBV5-6 and TRBJ1-4; TRBD1 might be the D (5 bases). Trimming cost V 2 bases and J 5 bases, with 10 bases left between them. CDR1 is SGHDT and CDR2 is YYEEEE in the germline V gene. The CDR3 is 14 residues long. The CDR3 DNA is TGTGCCAGCAGCTTAGCGCAGGGAAATGAAAAACTGTTTTTT. This gives the protein CASSLAQGNEKLFF.

V gene TRBV9 combines with J gene TRBJ2-2; TRBD2 aligns across 11 bases. Per the germline V gene, CDR1 is SGDLS and CDR2 is YYNGEE. Losses at the gene ends were 3 bases for V and 4 bases for J; bases not matched to a gene: 8. This CDR3 contains 17 residues. DNA of the CDR3: TGTGCCAGCAGCGGTCCGACTAGCGGGGTTCGCACCGGGGAGCTGTTTTTT. Residues: CASSGPTSGVRTGELFF.

This chain joins TRBV6-1 and TRBJ2-3; 7 bases line up with TRBD2. This CDR3 has 16 amino acids. V shed 2 bases, J shed 3 bases, and the junction held 8 bases outside the gene matches. Germline lookup yields CDR1 MNHNS and CDR2 SASEGT. CDR3 residues: CASSEKMLAVTDTQYF. The CDR3 DNA follows: TGTGCCAGCAGTGAAAAAATGCTAGCGGTAACAGATACGCAGTATTTT.

The rearrangement links TRBV10-3 to TRBJ1-2; 9 bases align to TRBD1. Trimming cost V 0 bases and J 5 bases; bases outside gene matches: 7. The germline V gene has CDR1 ENHRY and CDR2 SYGVKD. CDR3 length: 16 residues. The CDR3 spells CAISESPGQGGYGYTF. The CDR3 DNA is TGTGCCATCAGTGAGTCTCCGGGACAGGGAGGGTATGGCTACACCTTC.

This rearrangement joins TRBV7-2 to TRBJ2-2; the match to TRBD1 covers 7 bases. Germline loops: CDR1 SGHTA, CDR2 FQGNSA. The V gene end was trimmed by 4 bases and the J gene end by 5 bases; junction bases not matched to a gene: 7. The CDR3 is 15 amino acids. The DNA for the CDR3 is TGTGCCAGCAGCTCAACAGGGGCCGGAACCGGGGAGCTGTTTTTT. It yields the protein CASSSTGAGTGELFF.

This chain links TRBV6-5 with TRBJ1-2; possible D gene TRBD1, 5 bases. Trimming removed 2 bases at V and 1 base at J, with 11 bases between. This CDR3 spans 15 amino acids. The germline V gene encodes CDR1 MNHEY and CDR2 SVGAGI. The CDR3 coding sequence is TGTGCCAGCAGTTACAGAGACAGAATTAACTATGGCTACACCTTC. Amino acids: CASSYRDRINYGYTF.

The rearrangement uses TRBV6-6 and TRBJ1-2, with TRBD1 matching 7 bases. The germline V gene encodes CDR1 MNHNY and CDR2 SVGAGI (reference sequence). V was pared by 0 bases and J by 8 bases, with 6 bases of the junction left unmatched. This CDR3 contains 14 residues. The DNA for the CDR3 is TGTGCCAGCAGTTACTCGGAGGGGGCCAACGGCTACACCTTC. Amino acid sequence: CASSYSEGANGYTF.

This chain links TRBV28 with TRBJ2-7, with D uncertain. Germline CDR1 MDHEN, CDR2 SYDVKM. Trimming left V 5 bases short and J 0 bases short, with 11 bases between. This CDR3 has 14 amino acids. The CDR3 spells CASSEPGISYEQYF. The CDR3, as DNA: TGTGCCAGCAGTGAGCCGGGTATCTCCTACGAGCAGTACTTC.

The chain recombines TRBV7-9 with TRBJ2-1; tentative D call: TRBD2 (6 bases). Germline values: CDR1 SEHNR, CDR2 FQNEAQ (reference sequence). This CDR3 contains 13 residues. The V and J ends lost 9 bases and 4 bases respectively, with 13 bases between them. CDR3 in DNA: TGTGCCAGTACCCTCGGGGGATACAATGAGCAGTTCTTC. This translates into CASTLGGYNEQFF. Together with reference TRBV7-9 and TRBJ2-1, the CDR3 gives the full variable domain: DTGVSQNPRHKITKRGQNVTFRCDPISEHNRLYWYRQTLGQGPEFLTYFQNEAQLEKSRLLSDRFSAERPKGSFSTLEIQRTEQGDSAMYLCASTLGGYNEQFFGPGTRLTVL.

This clone was detected only once. J is TRBJ1-2 and V is TRBV6-6; possible D gene TRBD1, 5 bases. V was shortened by 5 bases and J by 4 bases, with 17 bases between the two germline ends. The CDR3 has 15 amino acids. Germline lookup yields CDR1 MNHNY and CDR2 SVGAGI (reference sequence). CDR3 sequence: CASSPAGEKSYGYTF. CDR3 nucleotide sequence: TGTGCCAGCAGTCCGGCGGGGGAGAAGAGCTATGGCTACACCTTC.

This chain uses TRBV19 with TRBJ1-2; possible D gene TRBD1, 6 bases. Germline loops: CDR1 LNHDA, CDR2 SQIVND (reference sequence). The CDR3 is 14 amino acids. With 5 bases removed from V and 5 bases from J, the gap between germline ends came to 15 bases. The CDR3: CASSVDSRRYGYTF. For the CDR3, the DNA is TGTGCCAGTAGTGTGGACAGTCGAAGATATGGCTACACCTTC.

The chain recombines TRBV27 with TRBJ1-2, with 7 nucleotides matching TRBD1. Germline values: CDR1 MNHEY, CDR2 SMNVEV (reference sequence). This CDR3 is 11 amino acids long. Unmatched junction bases numbered 2, after V lost 4 bases and J lost 9 bases. The chain's CDR3 is CASSSQGSYTF. CDR3 in DNA: TGTGCCAGCAGTTCACAGGGGAGCTACACCTTC.

Comment on this clone: The junction departs from the called germline gene at one end, perhaps through a read error. The J gene is TRBJ2-7, the V gene TRBV5-5; 9 nucleotides line up with TRBD1. The CDR3 consists of 14 residues. The germline CDR1 and CDR2 sequences are SGHKS and YYEKEE (reference sequence). The DNA for the CDR3 is TGTGCCAGCGGGGGGGGACAGGGCTCCCACGAGCAGTACTTC. Protein sequence: CASGGGQGSHEQYF.